A selection of T cell receptor beta chains follows, all from one sample in a study of blood T cell repertoires in COVID-19. Repertoires were generated with immunoSEQ multiplex PCR, while TCRdb's copy carries only in-frame clones and drops some. The sample has about 62,000 clones, roughly 90% seen once. The sequenced sample was peripheral blood. Every receptor here comes from a woman aged 80 or over with acute or convalescent COVID-19. Each CDR3 is given with its conserved first and last residue. Fields, in order: D gene, V gene, J gene, clone size, CDR3 DNA, CDR3 protein. The D gene is left open where the match is weak. Only some rows state a clone size, as once, few, many or a class for expanded clones.

>TRBD1|TRBV10-2|TRBJ1-4|-
TGCGCCACCAGGACAGGGGCTGAAAAACTGTTTTTT
CATRTGAEKLFF
>TRBD1|TRBV27|TRBJ1-1|-
TGTGCCAGCAAGAGGGGGCAGGGGGGCACTGAAGCTTTCTTT
CASKRGQGGTEAFF
>-|TRBV19|TRBJ1-6|-
TGTGCCAGTAGTATATCGGCGGGGCAGGGCTATTCACCCCTCCACTTT
CASSISAGQGYSPLHF
>-|TRBV9|TRBJ2-7|-
TGTGCCAGCAGCGTAGGGGACCAGGGGTACGAGCAGTACTTC
CASSVGDQGYEQYF
>TRBD1|TRBV6-5|TRBJ1-2|-
TGTGCCAGCAGTTACGAGGACAGGGGGGACTATGGCTACACCTTC
CASSYEDRGDYGYTF
>TRBD1|TRBV6-5|TRBJ1-1|-
TGTGCCAGCAGCCCGGACAGGGTGAACACTGAAGCTTTCTTT
CASSPDRVNTEAFF
>-|TRBV3-1/TRBV3-2|TRBJ1-2|-
TGTGCCAGCAGTCCCGGGGGGATTGGCTACACCTTC
CASSPGGIGYTF
>-|TRBV18|TRBJ1-1|-
TGTGCCAGCTCACCCATACGGGGACAAGGGGACACTGAAGCTTTCTTT
CASSPIRGQGDTEAFF
>TRBD1|TRBV4-2|TRBJ1-1|-
TGTGCCAGCAGCGAAGGACAGGCAGACCCTCCCGGCACTGAAGCTTTCTTT
CASSEGQADPPGTEAFF
>TRBD1|TRBV28|TRBJ1-1|medium-sized
TGTGCCAGCAGTCCTGGGACAGGGTGGACTGAAGCTTTCTTT
CASSPGTGWTEAFF
>-|TRBV9|TRBJ2-3|-
TGTGCCAGCAGCTCCAGGGCCGATACGCAGTATTTT
CASSSRADTQYF
>TRBD1|TRBV29-1|TRBJ1-2|-
TGCAGCGTTGAAGACCCAGTTGGGGACAGGGGCTCTAACTATGGCTACACCTTC
CSVEDPVGDRGSNYGYTF
>TRBD2|TRBV6-5|TRBJ2-2|-
TGTGCCAGCGCGAGGGGAGGGTACACCGGGGAGCTGTTTTTT
CASARGGYTGELFF
>TRBD2|TRBV4-1|TRBJ2-7|-
TGCGCCAGCAGCCTTGGGGGGGGAGTAGGACTCAGCTCCTACGAGCAGTACTTC
CASSLGGGVGLSSYEQYF
>-|TRBV18|TRBJ1-1|-
TGTGCCAGCTCACCGTCAGAAGTTCGGAACACTGAAGCTTTCTTT
CASSPSEVRNTEAFF
>-|TRBV6-5|TRBJ2-3|-
TGTGCCAGCAGCGGGACAATTGCCACAGATACGCAGTATTTT
CASSGTIATDTQYF
>TRBD1|TRBV6-6|TRBJ1-3|-
TGTGCCAGCACGGACAGGTCTGGAAACACCATATATTTT
CASTDRSGNTIYF
>-|TRBV11-2|TRBJ1-2|-
TGTGCCAGCAGCTTAGATGTCCCCTCAGCAGGCTATGGCTACACCTTC
CASSLDVPSAGYGYTF
>TRBD2|TRBV3-1/TRBV3-2|TRBJ2-3|-
TGTGCCAGCAGCCAAGTACTACCTTCTAGCGGGGAAACCACAGATACGCAGTATTTT
CASSQVLPSSGETTDTQYF
>TRBD1|TRBV11-2|TRBJ2-7|-
TGTGCCAGCAGCTCCGGGACAGGGGGCGGTTACGAGCAGTACTTC
CASSSGTGGGYEQYF
>-|TRBV19|TRBJ1-2|-
TGTGCCAGTAGTATAGTGGGTGCAGGGCTTAACTATGGCTACACCTTC
CASSIVGAGLNYGYTF
>TRBD2|TRBV18|TRBJ2-3|-
TGTGCCAGCTCACCGGGGACGGGAGGAGATACGCAGTATTTT
CASSPGTGGDTQYF
>TRBD1|TRBV19|TRBJ1-6|-
TGTGCCAGTAGCGACAGGGCCGAGAATTCACCCCTCCACTTT
CASSDRAENSPLHF
>TRBD1|TRBV5-5|TRBJ1-1|-
TGTGCCAGCGGAACTCAGGGGGACACTGAAGCTTTCTTT
CASGTQGDTEAFF
>-|TRBV27|TRBJ2-1|-
TGTGCCAGCACCTCAGGCTCGAGCTCCTACAATGAGCAGTTCTTC
CASTSGSSSYNEQFF
>-|TRBV12-3/TRBV12-4|TRBJ2-7|-
TGTACCTCGATGGGAGTCGGCACGGAGCAGTACTTC
CTSMGVGTEQYF
>-|TRBV19|TRBJ2-4|-
TGTGCCAGTGGGGTAAGGCGGGAAGTAGCCAAAAACATTCAGTACTTC
CASGVRREVAKNIQYF
>TRBD1|TRBV6-5|TRBJ2-2|-
TGTGCCAGCAGTTCACCCGGGACAGGGTGGGTCGGGGAGCTGTTTTTT
CASSSPGTGWVGELFF
>-|TRBV6-5|TRBJ1-2|-
TGTGCCAGCAGGCGGGAGTCGGGCTACACCTTC
CASRRESGYTF
>TRBD1|TRBV5-1|TRBJ1-2|-
TGCGCCAGCAGCCTGCTTATGGGACAGGGGTTCCCTAACTATGGCTACACCTTC
CASSLLMGQGFPNYGYTF
>-|TRBV29-1|TRBJ1-1|-
TGCAGCGTTGGAAGTACAGGCCTGGGGAACACTGAAGCTTTCTTT
CSVGSTGLGNTEAFF
>-|TRBV27|TRBJ2-2|-
TGTGCCAGCAGTTTAGCTAGCAGGCTTAACACCGGGGAGCTGTTTTTT
CASSLASRLNTGELFF
>-|TRBV7-9|TRBJ1-2|-
TGTGCCTCCTCAACAGGGTCGGACTATGGCTACACCTTC
CASSTGSDYGYTF
>TRBD1|TRBV28|TRBJ1-2|few
TGTGCCAGCCGACTCCTTGACAGGGATGGCTACACCTTC
CASRLLDRDGYTF
>-|TRBV18|TRBJ1-2|-
TGTGCCAGCTCCACAGCTAACTATGGCTACACCTTC
CASSTANYGYTF
>TRBD1|TRBV6-5|TRBJ1-1|-
TGTGCCAGCAGTTGGACAGGGGGCGCCCACACTGAAGCTTTCTTT
CASSWTGGAHTEAFF
>TRBD1|TRBV2|TRBJ1-4|-
TGTGCCAGCAGTGAAGCCCAGGGGGCACCTGGAAAACTGTTTTTT
CASSEAQGAPGKLFF
>TRBD1|TRBV5-6|TRBJ2-7|-
TGTGCCACCTCCAGGACAGGGGGCTACGAGCAGTACTTC
CATSRTGGYEQYF
>-|TRBV7-2|TRBJ1-1|-
TGTGCCAGCAGCTTAGCTCTGCAGGGCGTTGAAGCTTTCTTT
CASSLALQGVEAFF
>TRBD1|TRBV5-1|TRBJ1-2|-
TGCGCCAGCAGCCCCGGGACAGGAATAGATGGCTACACCTTC
CASSPGTGIDGYTF
>TRBD2|TRBV6-5|TRBJ2-1|-
TGTGCCAGCAGTTACACTAGCGGGCGCCCCTACAATGAGCAGTTCTTC
CASSYTSGRPYNEQFF
>TRBD1|TRBV7-9|TRBJ1-4|-
TGTGCCAGCAGGTGGACAGGGGGCTATAATGAAAAACTGTTTTTT
CASRWTGGYNEKLFF
>TRBD2|TRBV4-1|TRBJ2-1|-
TGCGCCAGCAGCCAAGGGACTAGCGGGACCTACAATGAGCAGTTCTTC
CASSQGTSGTYNEQFF
>TRBD2|TRBV7-2|TRBJ2-4|-
TGTGCCAGCAGCTTAGTGGCTAGCGGGAGTTATAAAAACATTCAGTACTTC
CASSLVASGSYKNIQYF
>TRBD1|TRBV28|TRBJ1-2|-
TGTGCCACCGGCTACGGACAGGGAAGTGGCTACACCTTC
CATGYGQGSGYTF
>TRBD2|TRBV6-5|TRBJ2-1|-
TGTGCCAGCAGTTCGACTAGCGGGGCCTCCGGGGAGCAGTTCTTC
CASSSTSGASGEQFF
>TRBD1|TRBV6-2/TRBV6-3|TRBJ2-1|-
TGTGCCAGCACCCCGGACAGGGTCAATGAGCAGTTCTTC
CASTPDRVNEQFF
>-|TRBV20-1|TRBJ1-5|-
TGCAGTGCTAGTGAGCTACCAGGGTATTATCAGCCCCAGCATTTT
CSASELPGYYQPQHF
>-|TRBV7-9|TRBJ2-3|few
TGTGCCAGCAGCTTACCCGAGCAACCTCAGTATTTT
CASSLPEQPQYF
>-|TRBV10-3|TRBJ1-1|-
TGTGCCTCCTCAGCGGGACCGTTGAACACTGAAGCTTTCTTT
CASSAGPLNTEAFF